The clone carrying this TCR beta chain has ten or more counts. The antigen remains undetermined. In the original processing: For papillary thyroid cancer, a distant-metastasis classifier was constructed from CDR3 differences observed across clinicopathological groups. TCRdb redid the clone calls on the PCR reads using MiXCR. TCRdb assigned the V and J calls; the authors' analysis was not used. The sample comprises 60,000 or so clones, approximately 4% of which are singletons, and about 20% rests with the top ten. Nobody among the patients had been given any treatment before thyroid surgery. These data originate in a study of metastatic and nonmetastatic thyroid tumors. The overall study: Repertoires from blood and tumor or nodule tissue of malignant and benign thyroid patients were compared.

Findings of the study overall: The study reportedly found significantly higher TCR beta diversity in malignant thyroid tumors than benign nodules, in blood and tumor.

CDR1 and CDR2 from the germline V gene are LGHDT and YNNKEL (reference sequence). V was clipped by 4 bases and J by 5 bases, with 9 bases between them. The CDR3 runs to 12 residues. The sequence was obtained from a female donor with papillary thyroid cancer or a benign thyroid nodule (not recorded which). Some clones in this sample may be carry-over from other donors' samples. The sample taken for sequencing was blood. The chain combines TRBV3-1 with TRBJ2-7; TRBD2 is a possible D gene (6 bases). The CDR3 is CASSRAGNEQYF. The CDR3 coding sequence is TGTGCCAGCAGCCGGGCGGGAAACGAGCAGTACTTC.